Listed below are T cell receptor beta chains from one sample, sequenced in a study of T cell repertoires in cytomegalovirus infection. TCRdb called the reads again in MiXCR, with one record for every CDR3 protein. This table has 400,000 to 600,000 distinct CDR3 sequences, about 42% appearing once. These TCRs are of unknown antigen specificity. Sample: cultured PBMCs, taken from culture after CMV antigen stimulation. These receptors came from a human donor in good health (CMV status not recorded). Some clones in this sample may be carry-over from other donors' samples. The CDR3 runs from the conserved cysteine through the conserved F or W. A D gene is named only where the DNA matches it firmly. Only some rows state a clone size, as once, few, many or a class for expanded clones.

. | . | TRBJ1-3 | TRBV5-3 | CASSQDGATIYF | TGTGCCAGCAGCCAGGACGGGGCCACCATATATTTT
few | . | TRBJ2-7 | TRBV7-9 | CASSLDSVSTYEQYF | TGTGCCAGCAGCTTAGACTCCGTTTCAACCTACGAGCAGTACTTC
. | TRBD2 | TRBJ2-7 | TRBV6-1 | CASSGLAGDYGGQYF | TGTGCCAGCAGCGGACTAGCGGGGGACTACGGTGGGCAGTACTTC
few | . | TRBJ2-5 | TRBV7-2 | CASSRDGHLLNRAQYF | TGTGCCAGCAGCCGAGACGGACACCTACTTAATCGGGCCCAGTACTTC
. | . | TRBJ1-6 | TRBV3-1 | CASSPGTTYNSPLHF | TGTGCCAGCAGCCCGGGGACAACCTATAATTCACCCCTCCACTTT
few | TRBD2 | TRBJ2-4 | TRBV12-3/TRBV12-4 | CASSSSLLAGGLLAKNIQYF | TGTGCCAGCAGTTCCTCCTTACTAGCGGGAGGGCTACTAGCCAAAAACATTCAGTACTTC
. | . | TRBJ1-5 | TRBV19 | CASSFGRDRQPQHF | TGTGCCAGTAGCTTTGGGAGAGATCGACAGCCCCAGCATTTT
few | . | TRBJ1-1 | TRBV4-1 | CASSQFGLTEAFF | TGCGCCAGCAGCCAATTCGGTCTGACTGAAGCTTTCTTT
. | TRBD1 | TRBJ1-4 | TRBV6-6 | CASREGALREKATNEKLFF | TGTGCCAGCAGGGAGGGGGCGCTTAGAGAAAAAGCAACTAATGAAAAACTGTTTTTT
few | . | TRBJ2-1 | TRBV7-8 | CASSLEGFNEQFF | TGTGCCAGCAGCTTAGAGGGGTTCAATGAGCAGTTCTTC
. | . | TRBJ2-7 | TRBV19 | CASSIVGSYEQYF | TGTGCCAGTAGTATAGTCGGATCCTACGAGCAGTACTTC
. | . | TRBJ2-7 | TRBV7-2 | CASSLVWWDAYEQYF | TGTGCCAGCAGCTTAGTGTGGTGGGACGCCTACGAGCAGTACTTC
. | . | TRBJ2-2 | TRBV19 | CASGTETGELFF | TGTGCCAGCGGAACCGAAACCGGGGAGCTGTTTTTT
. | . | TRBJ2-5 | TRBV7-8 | CASSLSGLGVTQYF | TGTGCCAGCAGCTTATCTGGGCTTGGCGTGACCCAGTACTTC
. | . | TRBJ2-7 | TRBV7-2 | CASSSWTPLYEQYF | TGTGCCAGCAGCTCCTGGACTCCACTCTACGAGCAGTACTTC
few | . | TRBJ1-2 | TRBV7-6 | CASSSSGQGLNGYTF | TGTGCCAGCAGCTCCTCAGGCCAGGGACTCAATGGCTACACCTTC
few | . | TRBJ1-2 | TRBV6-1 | CASSERITPEAPSYGYTF | TGTGCCAGCAGTGAAAGGATCACACCCGAGGCCCCTTCCTATGGCTACACCTTC
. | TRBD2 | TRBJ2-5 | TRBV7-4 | CASSPIQAGGAETQYF | TGTGCCAGCAGCCCGATACAAGCGGGAGGGGCGGAGACCCAGTACTTC
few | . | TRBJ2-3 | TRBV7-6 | CASSKSGASDTQYF | TGTGCCAGCAGCAAGTCGGGGGCCTCTGATACGCAGTATTTT
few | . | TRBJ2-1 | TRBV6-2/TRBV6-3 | CASSTRGSGVGQFF | TGTGCCAGCAGTACCCGGGGTAGCGGAGTTGGGCAGTTCTTC
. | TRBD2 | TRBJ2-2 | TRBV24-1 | CATSDPGLAGGPNTGELFF | TGTGCCACCAGTGACCCGGGACTAGCGGGAGGCCCGAACACCGGGGAGCTGTTTTTT
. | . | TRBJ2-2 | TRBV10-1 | CASRSQANTGELFF | TGCGCCAGCAGGAGTCAGGCGAACACCGGGGAGCTGTTTTTT
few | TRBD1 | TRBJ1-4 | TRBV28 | CASADRGRRGKLFF | TGTGCCAGCGCAGACAGGGGGCGTCGAGGAAAACTGTTTTTT
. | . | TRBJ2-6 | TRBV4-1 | CASSQMGTGANVLTF | TGCGCCAGCAGCCAGATGGGGACTGGGGCCAACGTCCTGACTTTC
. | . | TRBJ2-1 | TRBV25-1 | CASSAQNPGEQFF | TGTGCCAGCAGCGCCCAGAATCCTGGGGAGCAGTTCTTC
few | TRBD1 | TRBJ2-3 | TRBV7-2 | CASSPTGKQYF | TGTGCCAGCAGCCCGACAGGGAAGCAGTATTTT
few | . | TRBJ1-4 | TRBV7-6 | CASSLRHQTHEKLFF | TGTGCCAGCAGCTTACGACACCAAACTCATGAAAAACTGTTTTTT
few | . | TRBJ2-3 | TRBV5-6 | CASSLEHQDTQYF | TGTGCCAGCAGCTTGGAACATCAGGATACGCAGTATTTT
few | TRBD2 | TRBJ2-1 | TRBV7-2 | CASSLGLASSPSYNEQFF | TGTGCCAGCAGCTTGGGACTAGCCTCGAGCCCCTCCTACAATGAGCAGTTCTTC
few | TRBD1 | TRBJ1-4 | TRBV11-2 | CASSYALQGRPNEKLFF | TGTGCCAGCAGCTACGCATTACAGGGGCGCCCAAATGAAAAACTGTTTTTT
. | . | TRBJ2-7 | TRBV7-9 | CASSSWLGAAYYEQYF | TGTGCCAGCAGCTCTTGGTTAGGGGCGGCCTATTACGAGCAGTACTTC
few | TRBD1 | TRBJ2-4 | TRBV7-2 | CASSLDREAKNIQYF | TGTGCCAGCAGCTTGGACAGGGAGGCTAAAAACATTCAGTACTTC
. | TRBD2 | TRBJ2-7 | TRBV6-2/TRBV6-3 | CASSYVQGLVDEQYF | TGTGCCAGCAGTTACGTACAGGGACTAGTAGACGAGCAGTACTTC
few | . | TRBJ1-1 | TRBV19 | CASHGQTEAFF | TGTGCCAGCCATGGACAGACTGAAGCTTTCTTT
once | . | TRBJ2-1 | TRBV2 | CASSEVVGGEQFF | TGTGCCAGCAGTGAAGTTGTAGGGGGTGAGCAGTTCTTC
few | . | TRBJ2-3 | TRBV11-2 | CASSTDFTPTDTQYF | TGTGCCAGCAGCACGGACTTTACACCCACAGATACGCAGTATTTT
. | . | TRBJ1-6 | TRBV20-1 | CSANGGSYNSPLHF | TGCAGTGCTAATGGGGGCTCCTATAATTCACCCCTCCACTTT
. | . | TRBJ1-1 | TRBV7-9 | CASSLDKSIRGGGEAFF | TGTGCCAGCAGCTTGGACAAATCTATAAGGGGTGGGGGTGAAGCTTTCTTT
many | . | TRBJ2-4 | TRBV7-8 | CASSSLLEGIVAKNIQYF | TGTGCCAGCAGCTCCCTGCTGGAGGGGATAGTAGCCAAAAACATTCAGTACTTC
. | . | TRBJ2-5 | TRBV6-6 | CASSYSGGRGEETQYF | TGTGCCAGCAGTTACTCTGGGGGACGCGGGGAAGAGACCCAGTACTTC
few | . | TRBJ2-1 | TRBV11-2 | CASSFGLTLSLDNEQFF | TGTGCCAGCAGCTTCGGACTTACCCTTAGCCTCGACAATGAGCAGTTCTTC
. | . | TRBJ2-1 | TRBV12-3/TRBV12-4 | CASSDFDEQFF | TGTGCCAGCAGTGACTTCGATGAGCAGTTCTTC
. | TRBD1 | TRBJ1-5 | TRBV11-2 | CASSLGQGNNQPQHF | TGTGCCAGCAGCTTAGGACAGGGGAACAATCAGCCCCAGCATTTT
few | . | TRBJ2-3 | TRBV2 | CASTPTAGGVNTQYF | TGTGCCAGCACTCCTACAGCCGGGGGCGTGAATACGCAGTATTTT
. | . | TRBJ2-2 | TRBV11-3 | CASRRWADGELFF | TGTGCCAGCAGACGGTGGGCCGACGGGGAGCTGTTTTTT
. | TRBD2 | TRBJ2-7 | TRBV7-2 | CASSTSGRTQYF | TGTGCCAGCAGCACTAGCGGGAGGACGCAGTACTTC
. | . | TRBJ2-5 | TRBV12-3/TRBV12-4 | CASSLLVAQETQYF | TGTGCCAGCAGTTTGTTAGTGGCTCAAGAGACCCAGTACTTC
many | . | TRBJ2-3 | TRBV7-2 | CASSLVYASTDTQYF | TGTGCCAGCAGCTTAGTTTATGCTAGCACAGATACGCAGTATTTT
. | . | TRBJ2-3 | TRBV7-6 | CASRGRITDTQYF | TGTGCCAGCCGGGGTCGAATCACAGATACGCAGTATTTT
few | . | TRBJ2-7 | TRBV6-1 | CASRLLADLSYEQYF | TGTGCCAGCAGACTATTAGCGGACCTCTCCTACGAGCAGTACTTC
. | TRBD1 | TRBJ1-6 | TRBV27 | CASSLTGVQNSPLHF | TGTGCCAGCAGTCTGACAGGGGTTCAGAATTCACCCCTCCACTTT
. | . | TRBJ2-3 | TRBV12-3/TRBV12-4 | CASTPEDRAQYF | TGTGCCAGCACCCCAGAGGATCGCGCGCAGTATTTT
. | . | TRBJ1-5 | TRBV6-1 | CASSGGGWQKGNQPQHF | TGTGCCAGCAGCGGGGGGGGGTGGCAGAAGGGGAATCAGCCCCAGCATTTT
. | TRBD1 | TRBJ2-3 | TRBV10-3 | CAISESLTGGPDTQYF | TGTGCCATCAGTGAGTCGCTGACAGGGGGACCAGATACGCAGTATTTT
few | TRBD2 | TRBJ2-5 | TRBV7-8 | CASSTISSGEIQETQYF | TGTGCCAGCAGTACGATTAGCAGCGGGGAAATCCAAGAGACCCAGTACTTC
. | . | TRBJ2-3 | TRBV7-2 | CASSQAGGTQYF | TGTGCCAGCAGCCAAGCCGGGGGTACGCAGTATTTT